This TCR beta chain was observed in a study of cytomegalovirus exposure and HLA in healthy donors. 60 Vbeta and 13 Jbeta primers were used in PCR. The data were produced by immunoSEQ multiplex PCR, yet TCRdb's version contains in-frame clones alone and is incomplete. This table holds approximately 190,000 clones, roughly 87% found once. The receptor's source is a boy between 2 and 15 years old in good health and CMV-seronegative. The sample taken for sequencing was PBMCs.

In DNA, the CDR3 is TGTGCCAGCACCGCAACTAGAACTGAAGCTTTCTTT. Translation gives CASTATRTEAFF. This rearrangement joins TRBV2 to TRBJ1-1; the D is unclear. V lost 7 bases, J lost 5 bases, and 11 bases lay in between. The CDR3 has 12 amino acids. Looked up from germline, CDR1 is SNHLY and CDR2 is FYNNEI.